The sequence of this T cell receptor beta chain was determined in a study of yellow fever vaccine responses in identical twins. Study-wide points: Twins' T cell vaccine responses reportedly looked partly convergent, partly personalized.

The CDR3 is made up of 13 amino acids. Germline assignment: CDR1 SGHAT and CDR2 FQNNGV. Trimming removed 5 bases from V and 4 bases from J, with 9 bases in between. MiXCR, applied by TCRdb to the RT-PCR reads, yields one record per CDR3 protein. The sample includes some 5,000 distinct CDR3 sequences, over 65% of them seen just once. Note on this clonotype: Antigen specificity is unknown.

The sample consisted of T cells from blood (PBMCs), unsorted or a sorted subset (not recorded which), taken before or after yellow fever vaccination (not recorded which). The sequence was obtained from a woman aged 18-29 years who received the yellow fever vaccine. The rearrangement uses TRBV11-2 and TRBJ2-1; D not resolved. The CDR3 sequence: CASSPIHYNEQFF. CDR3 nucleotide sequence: TGTGCCAGCAGCCCCATACATTACAATGAGCAGTTCTTC.